This TCR beta chain is drawn from a study of blood T cell repertoires in COVID-19. Study-level background: Samples representing acute and convalescent COVID-19 were sourced from the United States, Italy and Spain.

Assay used: immunoSEQ multiplex PCR; TCRdb lists only in-frame clones, some missing. In the table there are some 90,000 clones, about 83% of which are singletons. Sequencing used peripheral blood. The TCR comes from a human donor in a cohort sampled during active COVID-19.

The CDR3 bases are TGTGCCAGCAGTGTGTCAGGAATTCCAGATACGCAGTATTTT. Its protein product is CASSVSGIPDTQYF. The gene calls are TRBV6-4 and TRBJ2-3; D remains unclear. Germline CDR1 reads MRHNA; CDR2 reads SNTAGT. The CDR3 is 14 amino acids. Trimming left V 4 bases short and J 4 bases short, with 12 bases between.